This T cell receptor beta chain stems from a study of cytomegalovirus exposure and HLA in healthy donors. Whole-study findings and limits: One cluster of highly shared sequence variants probably arose as a sequencing artifact. Available immune exposure information was restricted to CMV serostatus only. Through in vitro validation, three CMV-associated chains were shown to be specific for CMV antigens.

Worth noting for this clone: The antigen is undetermined.

J was trimmed by 3 bases and V by 3 bases; bases with no gene match: 11. The germline V gene encodes CDR1 LNHDA and CDR2 SQIVND (reference sequence). CDR3 length: 17 amino acids. Researchers ran the PCR with 60 Vbeta and 13 Jbeta primers. Method: immunoSEQ multiplex PCR; TCRdb's copy keeps in-frame clones and lacks some. The sample records around 68,000 clones, about three quarters being singletons. This receptor was taken from a woman between 25 and 40 years old in good health and CMV-seropositive. Sequencing was carried out using PBMCs. The rearrangement joins TRBV19 to TRBJ2-3; 8 nucleotides agree with TRBD2. The CDR3 DNA is TGTGCCAGTAGTATGAGGGGGGGGCGGGAGGTTACAGATACGCAGTATTTT. This sequence encodes CASSMRGGREVTDTQYF.